The T cell receptor beta chain described here comes from a study of OX40 agonist ivuxolimab in advanced cancers. Findings of the study overall: Clonal expansion was among the lowest in partial responders at 0.1-3.0 mg/kg, especially CD8+. In the 0.1 to 3.0 mg/kg range, CD4+ and CD8+ blood T cells had expanded clonally by week 6. Antigen specificity remained undetermined for the expanded peripheral T cells.

It was autoimmune disease history or systemic immunosuppression that excluded patients. The V end lost 6 bases, the J end lost 5 bases, and 10 bases lay between the germline ends. This CDR3 contains 12 residues. Germline V gives CDR1 LGHNT, CDR2 FRNRAP. Points on this clone: What it recognizes is unknown.

Profiling relied on immunoSEQ multiplex PCR, and the TCRdb table lists in-frame clones only, not all of them. The repertoire has about 77,000 clones, nearly 95% of them found once; the top ten carry roughly 22%. The chain carries TRBV12-5 and TRBJ2-5; the D gene is possibly TRBD2 (6 bases). The input for sequencing was CD4+ or CD8+ T cells sorted from blood, taken in a trial of the OX40 agonist ivuxolimab. The sequence was obtained from an adult with an advanced solid tumor such as melanoma, head and neck, liver or kidney cancer. The DNA for the CDR3 is TGTGCTAGTGGCCAAGGAGGGGAGACCCAGTACTTC. It codes for CASGQGGETQYF.